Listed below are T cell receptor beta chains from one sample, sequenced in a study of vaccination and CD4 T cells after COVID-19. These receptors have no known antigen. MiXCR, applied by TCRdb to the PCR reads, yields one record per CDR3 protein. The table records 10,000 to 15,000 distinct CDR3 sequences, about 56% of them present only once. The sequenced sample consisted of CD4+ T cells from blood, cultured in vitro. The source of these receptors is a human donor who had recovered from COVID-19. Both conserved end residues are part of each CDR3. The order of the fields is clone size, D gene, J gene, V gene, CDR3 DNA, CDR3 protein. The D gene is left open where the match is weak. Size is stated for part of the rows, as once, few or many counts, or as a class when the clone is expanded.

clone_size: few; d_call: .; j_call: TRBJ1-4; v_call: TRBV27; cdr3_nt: TGTGCCAGCAGCTATGGGGGGCCTCGGGAAAAACTGTTTTTT; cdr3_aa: CASSYGGPREKLFF
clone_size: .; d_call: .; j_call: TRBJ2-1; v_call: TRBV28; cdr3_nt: TGTGCCAGCAGGGTAGGACTAGGGGGATACAATGAGCAGTTCTTC; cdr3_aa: CASRVGLGGYNEQFF
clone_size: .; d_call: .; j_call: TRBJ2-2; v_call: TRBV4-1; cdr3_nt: TGCGCCAGCAGCCAAGCCACTAGCCAGGACGGCGGGGAGCTGTTTTTT; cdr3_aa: CASSQATSQDGGELFF
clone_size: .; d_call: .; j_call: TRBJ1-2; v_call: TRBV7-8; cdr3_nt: TGTGCCAGCAGCTTAGGGGGTAACTATGGCTACACCTTC; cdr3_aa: CASSLGGNYGYTF
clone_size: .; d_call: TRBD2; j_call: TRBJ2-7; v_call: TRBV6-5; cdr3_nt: TGTGCCAGCAGTTACCTAGCGGGAGGGTCCTACGAGCAGTACTTC; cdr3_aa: CASSYLAGGSYEQYF
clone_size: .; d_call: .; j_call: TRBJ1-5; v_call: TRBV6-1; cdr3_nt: TGTGCCAGCAGTGGAGACGGCAATCAGCCCCAGCATTTT; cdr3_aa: CASSGDGNQPQHF
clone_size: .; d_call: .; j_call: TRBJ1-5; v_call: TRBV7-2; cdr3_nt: TGTGCCAGCAGCTTGAATGGAAATAGCAATCAGCCCCAGCATTTT; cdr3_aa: CASSLNGNSNQPQHF
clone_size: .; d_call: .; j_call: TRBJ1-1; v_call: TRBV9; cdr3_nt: TGTGCCAGCAGCGCGCAACTCCCATCATGGGGGCGATGGACTGAAGCTTTCTTT; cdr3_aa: CASSAQLPSWGRWTEAFF
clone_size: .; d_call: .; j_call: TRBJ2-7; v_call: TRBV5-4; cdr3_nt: TGTGCCAGCAGCCCCGGCCCGGGTGGCGGGGCCCCCTACGAGCAGTACTTC; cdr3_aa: CASSPGPGGGAPYEQYF
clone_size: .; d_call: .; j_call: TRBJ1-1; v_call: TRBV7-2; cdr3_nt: TGTGCCAGCAGCTTAGCGGAAGGGACTGAAGCTTTCTTT; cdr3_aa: CASSLAEGTEAFF
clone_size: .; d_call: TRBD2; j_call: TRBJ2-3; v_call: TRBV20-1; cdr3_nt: TGCAGTGCTCCGGGACTAGAACTGAGCACAGATACGCAGTATTTT; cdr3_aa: CSAPGLELSTDTQYF
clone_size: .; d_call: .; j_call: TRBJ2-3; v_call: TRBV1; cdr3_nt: TGCACCAGCAGCCCTCGGTTCGGGCCCGATACGCAGTATTTT; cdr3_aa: CTSSPRFGPDTQYF
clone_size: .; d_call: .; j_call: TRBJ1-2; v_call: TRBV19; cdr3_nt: TGTGCCAGTAGTATGCTGGGGGCAAGGTATGGCTACACCTTC; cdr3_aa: CASSMLGARYGYTF
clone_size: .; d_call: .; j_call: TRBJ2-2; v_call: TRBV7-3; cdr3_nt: TGTGCCAGCAGCTTAGTAGATACCGGGGAGCTGTTTTTT; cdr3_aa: CASSLVDTGELFF
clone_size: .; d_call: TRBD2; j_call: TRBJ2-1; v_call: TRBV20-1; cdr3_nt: TGCAGTGCTGAGCCCTCAGCGGGAGAATCCTACAATGAGCAGTTCTTC; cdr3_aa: CSAEPSAGESYNEQFF
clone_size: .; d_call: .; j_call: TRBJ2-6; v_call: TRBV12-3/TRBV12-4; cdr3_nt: TGTGCCAGCAGTTGGGTTGCTGGGGCCAACGTCCTGACTTTC; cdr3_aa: CASSWVAGANVLTF
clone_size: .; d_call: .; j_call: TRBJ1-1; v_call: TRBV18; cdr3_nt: TGTGCCAGCTCACCTTTGACAGGTCCCTCTGAAGCTTTCTTT; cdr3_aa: CASSPLTGPSEAFF
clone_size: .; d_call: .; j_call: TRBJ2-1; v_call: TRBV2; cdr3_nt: TGTGCCAGCAAAGGAGGAGACAATGAGCAGTTCTTC; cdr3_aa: CASKGGDNEQFF
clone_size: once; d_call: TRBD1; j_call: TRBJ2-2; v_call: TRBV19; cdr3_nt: TGTGCCAGTAGTATACCGACAGGGGCGAACACCGGGGAGCTGTTTTTT; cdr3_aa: CASSIPTGANTGELFF
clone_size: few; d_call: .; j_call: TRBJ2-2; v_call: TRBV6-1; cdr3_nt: TGTGCCAGCAGTGAAGTCATCGCTATAACCGGGGAGCTGTTTTTT; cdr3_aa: CASSEVIAITGELFF
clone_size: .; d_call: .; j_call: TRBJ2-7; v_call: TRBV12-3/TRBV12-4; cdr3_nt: TGTGCCAGCAGTCAAGACGGATCCTACGAGCAGTACTTC; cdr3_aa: CASSQDGSYEQYF
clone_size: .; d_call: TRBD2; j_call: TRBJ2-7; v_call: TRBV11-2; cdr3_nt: TGTGCCAGCAGGGACATTGGGAGGGGCCACGAGCAGTACTTC; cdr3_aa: CASRDIGRGHEQYF
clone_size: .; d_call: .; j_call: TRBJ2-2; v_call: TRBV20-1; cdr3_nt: TGCAGTGCAAGGGGCGACACCGGGGAGCTGTTTTTT; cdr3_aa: CSARGDTGELFF
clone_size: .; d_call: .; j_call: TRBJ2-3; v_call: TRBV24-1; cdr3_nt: TGTGCCACCAGTGGCAGCACAGATACGCAGTATTTT; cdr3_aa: CATSGSTDTQYF
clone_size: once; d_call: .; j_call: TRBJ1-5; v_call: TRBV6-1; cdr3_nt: TGTGCCAGCAGTCTAGGACAGACCTTACTCAATCAGCCCCAGCATTTT; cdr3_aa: CASSLGQTLLNQPQHF
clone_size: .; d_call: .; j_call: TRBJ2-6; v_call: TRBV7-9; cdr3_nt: TGTGCCAGCATCCGGACGGGAACTGGGGCCAACGTCCTGACTTTC; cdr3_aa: CASIRTGTGANVLTF
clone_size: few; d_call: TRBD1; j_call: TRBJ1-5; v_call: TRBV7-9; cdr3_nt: TGTGCCAGCAGCAAGGGACAGGGGGCTCGCCAGCCCCAGCATTTT; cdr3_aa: CASSKGQGARQPQHF
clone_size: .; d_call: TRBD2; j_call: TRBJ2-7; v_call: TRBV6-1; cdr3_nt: TGTGCCAGCAGATCCCAGAGCGGGGGGGCCTACGAGCAGTACTTC; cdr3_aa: CASRSQSGGAYEQYF
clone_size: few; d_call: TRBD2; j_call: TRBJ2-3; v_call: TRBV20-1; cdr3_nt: TGCAGTGCTACTAGCGGGAGGGAGAGCACAGATACGCAGTATTTT; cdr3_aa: CSATSGRESTDTQYF
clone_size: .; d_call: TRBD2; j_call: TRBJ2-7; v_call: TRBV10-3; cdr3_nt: TGTGCCATCAGTGACCCACTAGCGAACAGCTCCTACGAGCAGTACTTC; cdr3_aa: CAISDPLANSSYEQYF
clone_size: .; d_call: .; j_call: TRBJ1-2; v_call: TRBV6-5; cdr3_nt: TGTGCCAGCAGTTCGGGGGGCCGTGGCTACACCTTC; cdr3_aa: CASSSGGRGYTF
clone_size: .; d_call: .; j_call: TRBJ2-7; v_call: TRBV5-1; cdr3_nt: TGCGCCAGCAGCCCTTTACCCAGTACTGGGGAGCAGTACTTC; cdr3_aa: CASSPLPSTGEQYF
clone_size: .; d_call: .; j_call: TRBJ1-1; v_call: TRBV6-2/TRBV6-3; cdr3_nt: TGTGCCAGCAGCTCCGGGCCAGGGAAGAACACTGAAGCTTTCTTT; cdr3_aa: CASSSGPGKNTEAFF
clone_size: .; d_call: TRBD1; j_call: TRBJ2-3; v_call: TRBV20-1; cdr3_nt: TGCAGTGCTAGAATCCCTCCCAACCCGGGACAGGGAAAAGGTGGTTTTCTCACAGATACGCAGTATTTT; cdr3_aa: CSARIPPNPGQGKGGFLTDTQYF
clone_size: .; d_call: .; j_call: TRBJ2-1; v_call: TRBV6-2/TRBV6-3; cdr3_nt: TGTGCCAGCAGTTTACAGGGCAATGAGCAGTTCTTC; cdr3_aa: CASSLQGNEQFF
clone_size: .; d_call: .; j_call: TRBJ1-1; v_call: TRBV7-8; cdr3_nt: TGTGCCAGCAGCTTAGTTAGCCAGAACACTGAAGCTTTCTTT; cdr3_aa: CASSLVSQNTEAFF
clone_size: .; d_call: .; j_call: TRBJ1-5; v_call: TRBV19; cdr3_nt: TGTGCCACCATGGGACTTGGCAATCAGCCCCAGCATTTT; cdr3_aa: CATMGLGNQPQHF
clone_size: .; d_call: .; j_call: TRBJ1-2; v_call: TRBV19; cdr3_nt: TGTGCCAGTAGTAGGGGGACATGGGACTATGGCTACACCTTC; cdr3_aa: CASSRGTWDYGYTF
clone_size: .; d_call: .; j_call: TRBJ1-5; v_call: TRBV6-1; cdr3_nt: TGTGCCAGCAGTCTTAGTGAAGATCAGCCCCAGCATTTT; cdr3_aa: CASSLSEDQPQHF
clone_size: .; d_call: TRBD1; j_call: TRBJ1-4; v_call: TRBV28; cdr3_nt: TGTGCCAGCCTTTCCCCGCCGGGACAGGGTGATGAAAAACTGTTTTTT; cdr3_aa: CASLSPPGQGDEKLFF
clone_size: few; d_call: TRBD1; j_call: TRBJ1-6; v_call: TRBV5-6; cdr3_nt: TGTGCCAGCAGCATCCGGGACAGGGTTCACTCACCCCTCCACTTT; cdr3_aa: CASSIRDRVHSPLHF
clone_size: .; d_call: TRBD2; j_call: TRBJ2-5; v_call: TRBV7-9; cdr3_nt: TGCGCCAGCAGCCCCTCCTTTTTTAGCGGGGTCACAGGGGAGACCCAGTACTTC; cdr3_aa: CASSPSFFSGVTGETQYF
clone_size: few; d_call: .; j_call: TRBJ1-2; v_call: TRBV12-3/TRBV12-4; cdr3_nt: TGTGCCAGCAGTTTAAGAAGGGGGGTCTATGGCTACACCTTC; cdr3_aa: CASSLRRGVYGYTF
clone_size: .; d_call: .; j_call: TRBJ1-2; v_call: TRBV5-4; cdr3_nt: TGTGCCAGCAGCTCCATCTTTGCGACAGGAGATCGGGGCTACACCTTC; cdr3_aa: CASSSIFATGDRGYTF
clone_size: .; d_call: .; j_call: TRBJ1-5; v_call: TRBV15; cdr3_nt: TGTGCCACCAGCAGCAAGACAGAAGGGAATCAGCCCCAGCATTTT; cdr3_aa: CATSSKTEGNQPQHF
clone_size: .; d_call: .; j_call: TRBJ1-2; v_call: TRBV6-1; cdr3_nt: TGTGCCAGCAGTCCATTCCGGACCGGGGCGGGGGGCTACACCTTC; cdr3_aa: CASSPFRTGAGGYTF
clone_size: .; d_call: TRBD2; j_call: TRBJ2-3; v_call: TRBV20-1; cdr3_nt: TGCAGTGCTAGCAAAGCGGGGGGCCCCACGAGGACAGATACGCAGTATTTT; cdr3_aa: CSASKAGGPTRTDTQYF